These 5 T cell receptor beta chains originate from one sample sequenced in a study of shared clonotypes between healthy human individuals. Cells designated naive CD8 were CD45RO-negative and were positively selected for CCR7, with terminally differentiated effector memory CD45RA+ cells excluded. This table comes from immunoSEQ multiplex PCR, and its TCRdb copy is limited to in-frame clones, with some not included. The sample lists about 2,100,000 clones, 85% to 95% occurring once. Source material: naive CD8+ T cells from PBMCs. The receptors were sampled from a young man in good health. Some clones in this sample may be carry-over from other donors' samples.

Comments on this clone: At one end the junction does not follow the germline gene, possibly because of a read error. As DNA, the CDR3 is TGTGCCACCAGTTGGGGGAACTACGAGCAGTACTTC. Its protein product is CATSWGNYEQYF. The V call is TRBV10-3, the J call TRBJ2-7, with D perhaps assigned TRBD1 or TRBD2 (5 bases each). This CDR3 has 12 residues. Germline CDR1 reads ENHRY; CDR2 reads SYGVKD.

The chain employs TRBV6-5 and TRBJ2-1; D unclear. The germline CDR1 and CDR2 sequences are MNHEY and SVGAGI. V was shortened by 6 bases and J by 5 bases, with 17 bases between the two germline ends. The length of the CDR3 is 15 residues. DNA of the CDR3: TGTGCCAGCAGCATACAGACGTCTACTAACAATGAGCAGTTCTTC. Its translation: CASSIQTSTNNEQFF.

The chain recombines TRBV6-5 with TRBJ2-5, with 11 nucleotides matching TRBD1. CDR1 is MNHEY, CDR2 SVGAGI, per germline. The length of the CDR3 is 16 residues. The junction had 5 bases not matched to a gene; V was cut back by 0 bases and J by 5 bases. The CDR3 spells CASSYSGDRGEETQYF. As DNA, the CDR3 is TGTGCCAGCAGTTACTCAGGGGACAGGGGGGAGGAGACCCAGTACTTC.

The J gene is TRBJ2-5, the V gene TRBV28; TRBD2 agrees at 9 bases. Germline CDR1 and CDR2: MDHEN and SYDVKM. V lost 8 bases and J lost 5; bases outside the gene matches: 9. The CDR3 is made up of 14 amino acids. This CDR3 is CASVAGVAWETQYF. The CDR3 DNA reads TGTGCCAGCGTAGCGGGAGTAGCATGGGAGACCCAGTACTTC.

The chain carries TRBV11-2 and TRBJ2-1, with D possibly TRBD1 on 6 matching bases. The V gene's germline CDR1 is SGHAT and CDR2 FQNNGV. The length of the CDR3 is 16 residues. Between the trimmed V and J ends, which lost 5 bases and 7 bases, there was a span of 21 bases. CDR3 amino acids: CASSLSWGRIWNEQFF. In DNA, the CDR3 is TGTGCCAGCAGCCTCAGTTGGGGGCGGATATGGAATGAGCAGTTCTTC.